Listed here are 25 T cell receptor beta chains from one sample, sequenced in a study of technical replicates of blood from several donors. TCRdb's copy holds only in-frame clones and misses some; the assay was immunoSEQ multiplex PCR. This sample carries around 79,000 clones, roughly 94% of them seen once, and the ten largest clones take just over 0.25%. The sample taken for sequencing was T cells isolated from PBMCs. These receptor sequences come from a human donor in good health.

J is TRBJ2-5 and V is TRBV7-8; TRBD2 agrees at 7 bases. V lost 1 base to trimming and J lost 5 bases; unmatched junction nucleotides: 7. There are 15 residues in the CDR3. CDR1 and CDR2 (germline): SGHVS, FQNEAQ. The CDR3 protein is CASSLGAGDSETQYF. The CDR3, as DNA: TGTGCCAGCAGCTTAGGGGCGGGGGACTCGGAGACCCAGTACTTC.

This rearrangement joins TRBV23-1 to TRBJ1-1; D is uncertain. TRBV23-1 is flagged as an ORF with uncertain function. Between the trimmed V and J ends, which lost 5 bases and 0 bases, there was a span of 10 bases. The CDR3 runs 14 residues. CDR3 residues: CASSENRLNTEAFF. For the CDR3, the DNA is TGCGCCAGCAGTGAGAACAGATTGAACACTGAAGCTTTCTTT.

This chain uses TRBV28 with TRBJ2-2, with D perhaps matching TRBD1 (6 bases). CDR1 and CDR2 (germline): MDHEN, SYDVKM. This CDR3 has 20 residues. V shed 1 base and J shed 0 bases, with 21 bases lying between them. The CDR3 sequence: CASSLFFFVGRGTNTGELFF. The CDR3 region has the DNA TGTGCCAGCAGTTTATTTTTCTTCGTAGGCAGGGGAACGAACACCGGGGAGCTGTTTTTT.

V and J are TRBV5-1 and TRBJ1-2, with 9 bases fitting TRBD1. Trimming cost V 6 bases and J 5 bases; bases outside gene matches: 5. The CDR3 spans 13 residues. The germline V gene has CDR1 SGHRS and CDR2 YFSETQ. As DNA, the CDR3 is TGCGCCAGCACTCAGACAGGGGGTTATGGCTACACCTTC. It encodes CASTQTGGYGYTF.

This sequence joins TRBV25-1 and TRBJ1-2; 8 positions match TRBD1. This CDR3 has 13 amino acids. J gave up 5 bases and V 3 bases, and 2 bases lay outside the gene matches. The V gene's germline CDR1 is MGHDK and CDR2 SYGVNS. CDR3 coding DNA: TGTGCCAGCAGTGATCGGACAGGGTATGGCTACACCTTC. As protein: CASSDRTGYGYTF.

This sequence joins TRBV2 and TRBJ2-7; 7 bases match TRBD1. The V segment lost 7 bases and the J segment 2 bases; nucleotides outside the gene matches: 5. The germline V gene has CDR1 SNHLY and CDR2 FYNNEI. CDR3 length: 13 residues. The CDR3: CASTRGSAYEQYF. CDR3 nucleotide sequence: TGTGCCAGCACCAGGGGGTCAGCCTACGAGCAGTACTTC. The complete variable domain, with remaining parts taken from reference TRBV2 and TRBJ2-7, reads EPEVTQTPSHQVTQMGQEVILRCVPISNHLYFYWYRQILGQKVEFLVSFYNNEISEKSEIFDDQFSVERPDGSNFTLKIRSTKLEDSAMYFCASTRGSAYEQYFGPGTRLTVT.

This chain uses TRBV4-1 with TRBJ2-1, with 11 bases aligning to TRBD1. Germline V gene lookup returns CDR1 MGHRA and CDR2 YSYEKL. The CDR3 totals 15 residues. J was trimmed by 4 bases and V by 3 bases; bases with no gene match: 2. The CDR3 is CASSQGTGGYNEQFF. CDR3 DNA: TGCGCCAGCAGCCAGGGGACAGGGGGTTACAATGAGCAGTTCTTC.

The J gene is TRBJ2-7, the V gene TRBV9, with 13 positions matching TRBD2. Trimming at V came to 4 bases and at J to 4 bases, leaving 17 bases not matched to a gene. Germline V lookup: CDR1 SGDLS, CDR2 YYNGEE. There are 19 residues in the CDR3. CDR3 amino acids: CASSLGLAGPDRLVYEQYF. CDR3 nucleotide sequence: TGTGCCAGCAGCTTGGGACTAGCGGGACCAGACCGACTGGTTTACGAGCAGTACTTC.

The chain employs TRBV28 and TRBJ2-3; 7 bases map to TRBD2. The CDR3 has 14 residues. The J segment lost 2 bases and the V segment lost 6 bases, leaving 5 bases of the junction unmatched. The germline V gene encodes CDR1 MDHEN and CDR2 SYDVKM. DNA for the CDR3: TGTGCCAGCAGCGTAGCGGGCCCCACAGATACGCAGTATTTT. It is translated as CASSVAGPTDTQYF. Full variable domain (outside the CDR3, taken from reference TRBV28 and TRBJ2-3): DVKVTQSSRYLVKRTGEKVFLECVQDMDHENMFWYRQDPGLGLRLIYFSYDVKMKEKGDIPEGYSVSREKKERFSLILESASTNQTSMYLCASSVAGPTDTQYFGPGTRLTVL.

The chain uses TRBV28 and TRBJ2-7; 8 bases line up with TRBD1. V gave up 8 bases and J gave up 3 bases; unmatched junction bases: 9. Germline CDR1 and CDR2: MDHEN and SYDVKM. The CDR3 runs 14 residues. The CDR3 loop reads CASGGQVLFYEQYF. DNA of the CDR3: TGTGCCAGCGGGGGACAGGTACTGTTCTACGAGCAGTACTTC.

The chain links TRBV6-5 to TRBJ1-2; the match to TRBD1 covers 7 bases. This CDR3 spans 15 amino acids. Per the germline V gene, CDR1 is MNHEY and CDR2 is SVGAGI. With V trimmed by 5 bases and J by 8 bases, 14 bases remained unmatched. The DNA for the CDR3 is TGTGCCAGCAGTCCTGGGACAGCCGCCGAAAGGGGCTACACCTTC. Protein product: CASSPGTAAERGYTF.

The chain is built from TRBV10-3 and TRBJ2-2; 14 bases align to TRBD2. Germline assignment: CDR1 ENHRY and CDR2 SYGVKD. The CDR3 is made up of 16 amino acids. V shed 11 bases and J 7 bases; nucleotides not matched to a gene: 12. The DNA for the CDR3 is TGTGCCGCGCTACCGGGACTAGCGGGAGAGGGCGGGGAGCTGTTTTTT. Translated: CAALPGLAGEGGELFF.

The chain combines TRBV5-1 with TRBJ2-5; D gene uncertain. The CDR3 length is 14 residues. Trimming pared 5 bases from V and 4 bases from J, leaving 15 bases between. CDR1 SGHRS and CDR2 YFSETQ come from the germline V gene. CDR3 residues: CASRQQTSGETQYF. CDR3 nucleotides: TGCGCCAGCAGGCAACAAACATCTGGAGAGACCCAGTACTTC.

This rearrangement joins TRBV7-2 to TRBJ2-5, with TRBD2 matching 14 bases. V shed 5 bases and J 1 base; nucleotides not matched to a gene: 6. Germline CDR1 is SGHTA and CDR2 is FQGNSA. This CDR3 is 17 amino acids long. CDR3 nucleotides: TGTGCCAGCAGCGACGGGACTAGCGGGAGTTTCCAAGAGACCCAGTACTTC. It codes for CASSDGTSGSFQETQYF. Using reference TRBV7-2 and TRBJ2-5 for the parts outside the CDR3, the full variable domain is GAGVSQSPSNKVTEKGKDVELRCDPISGHTALYWYRQSLGQGLEFLIYFQGNSAPDKSGLPSDRFSAERTGGSVSTLTIQRTQQEDSAVYLCASSDGTSGSFQETQYFGPGTRLLVL.

This clone is a singleton in its sample. J is TRBJ2-7 and V is TRBV13; 7 bases are shared with TRBD2. The germline CDR1 and CDR2 sequences are PRHDT and FYEKMQ (reference sequence). Trimming at V came to 4 bases and at J to 0 bases, leaving 9 bases not matched to a gene. The CDR3 consists of 16 residues. CDR3 nucleotides: TGTGCCAGCAGCTCGGTCCGGGGCGGGAGCTCCTACGAGCAGTACTTC. Protein product: CASSSVRGGSSYEQYF.

The chain recombines TRBV7-2 with TRBJ2-1; 15 bases align to TRBD2. The CDR3 is made up of 17 amino acids. V trimming: 3 bases; J trimming: 8 bases; junction bases outside the gene matches: 8. Germline V CDR1 and CDR2: SGHTA, FQGNSA. CDR3 bases: TGTGCCAGCAGCTTGCAAGGACTAGCGGGGGGGCTCGATGAGCAGTTCTTC. It translates to CASSLQGLAGGLDEQFF.

This clone was seen once. The rearrangement uses TRBV4-1 and TRBJ1-2; a weak D match, TRBD1 (6 bases). The CDR3 is 19 residues long. The germline V gene has CDR1 MGHRA and CDR2 YSYEKL. The V and J ends lost 1 base and 4 bases respectively, with 25 bases between them. The CDR3 sequence: CASSQVQTGGKWGPYGYTF. The CDR3 nucleotides read TGCGCCAGCAGCCAAGTTCAAACGGGGGGCAAGTGGGGGCCCTATGGCTACACCTTC.

The V gene is TRBV5-5, the J gene TRBJ1-5, with a weak D call TRBD1 (6 bases). The CDR3 contains 16 residues. V was pared by 4 bases and J by 2 bases, with 16 bases between. Germline V CDR1 and CDR2: SGHKS, YYEKEE (reference sequence). CDR3 amino acids: CASSPLRGLGNQPQHF. The DNA for the CDR3 is TGTGCCAGCAGCCCCCTCAGGGGTTTGGGCAATCAGCCCCAGCATTTT.

The chain recombines TRBV6-1 with TRBJ1-1; the D gene is possibly TRBD1 (6 bases). Looked up from germline, CDR1 is MNHNS and CDR2 is SASEGT. This CDR3 has 14 amino acids. V was cut by 4 bases and J by 1 base, with 10 bases left in between. The CDR3 DNA is TGTGCCAGCAGTGGCGGACAGAGGAACACTGAAGCTTTCTTT. It specifies CASSGGQRNTEAFF.

Only a few counts were recorded for this clone. This chain links TRBV29-1 with TRBJ1-1; the D is unclear. Germline CDR1 and CDR2: SQVTM and ANQGSEA. The CDR3 is made up of 11 amino acids. V was shortened by 6 bases and J by 2 bases, with 7 bases between the two germline ends. This CDR3 reads CSVLANTEAFF. Written as DNA, the CDR3 is TGCAGCGTCCTAGCAAACACTGAAGCTTTCTTT.

The V gene is TRBV28, the J gene TRBJ1-3; 7 positions match TRBD1. Germline V CDR1 and CDR2: MDHEN, SYDVKM. V lost 7 bases and J lost 4; bases outside the gene matches: 7. This CDR3 is built from 14 residues. In DNA, the CDR3 is TGTGCCAGCACCCCGACAGGGTTAGGAAACACCATATATTTT. This sequence encodes CASTPTGLGNTIYF.

The CDR3 DNA sequence: TGTGCCAGCAGCCCCAGGACAGCACCGGACTACGAGCAGTACTTC. It encodes CASSPRTAPDYEQYF. This chain uses TRBV9 with TRBJ2-7; D is possibly TRBD1 (6 bases). Germline V gives CDR1 SGDLS, CDR2 YYNGEE. V lost 4 bases to trimming and J lost 3 bases, with 17 bases between them. The CDR3 sequence is 15 residues long.

The rearrangement joins TRBV2 to TRBJ1-5, with D perhaps matching TRBD1 (6 bases). V lost 6 bases to trimming and J lost 4 bases, with 13 bases between them. From germline, CDR1 is SNHLY and CDR2 FYNNEI. This CDR3 is 14 amino acids long. CDR3 in DNA: TGTGCCAGCAGGGCGACTACAGGGAATCAGCCCCAGCATTTT. Amino acids: CASRATTGNQPQHF.

V usage is TRBV19 and J usage is TRBJ1-2; 8 bases line up with TRBD1. CDR1 is LNHDA, CDR2 SQIVND, per germline (reference sequence). Trimming at V came to 4 bases and at J to 7 bases, leaving 8 bases not matched to a gene. The CDR3 contains 14 residues. CDR3 in DNA: TGTGCCAGTAGTACCACAGGGGGAGGGCCTGGCTACACCTTC. Protein: CASSTTGGGPGYTF.

The V gene is TRBV2, the J gene TRBJ2-5, with 9 bases that match TRBD2. Germline loops: CDR1 SNHLY, CDR2 FYNNEI. The CDR3 sequence is 15 residues long. V lost 5 bases to trimming and J lost 6 bases; unmatched junction nucleotides: 10. CDR3 residues: CASSTGAGGLQTQYF. The CDR3, as DNA: TGTGCCAGCAGTACCGGGGCGGGGGGGCTCCAGACCCAGTACTTC.